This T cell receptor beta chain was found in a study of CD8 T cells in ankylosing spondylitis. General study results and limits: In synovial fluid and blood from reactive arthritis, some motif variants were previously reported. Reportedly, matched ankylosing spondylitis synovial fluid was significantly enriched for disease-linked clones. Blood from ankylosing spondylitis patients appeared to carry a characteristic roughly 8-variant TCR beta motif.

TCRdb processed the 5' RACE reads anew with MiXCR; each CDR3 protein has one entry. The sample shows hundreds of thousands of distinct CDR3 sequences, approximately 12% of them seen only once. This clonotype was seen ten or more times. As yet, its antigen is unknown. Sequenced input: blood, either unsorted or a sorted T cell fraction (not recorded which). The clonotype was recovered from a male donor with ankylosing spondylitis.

CDR3 sequence (DNA): TGCAGCGCCGCAGATCGTGAGAAAGAGACCCAGTACTTC. Encoded protein: CSAADREKETQYF. The chain uses TRBV29-1 and TRBJ2-5; D is unresolved. Germline CDR1 is SQVTM and CDR2 is ANQGSEA. The CDR3 runs 13 residues. V lost 7 bases to trimming and J lost 3 bases, with 15 bases between them.